A single sample gave rise to the 5 T cell receptor beta chains below, sequenced in a study of blood T cell repertoires in COVID-19. Here immunoSEQ multiplex PCR was the method, and the copy in TCRdb shows in-frame clones only, minus some. The top ten hold just under 0.8% of the sample, which has 250,000 to 300,000 clones, roughly 88% seen once. Material: peripheral blood. These receptors originate from a woman aged 25 to 45 with acute or convalescent COVID-19.

The gene calls are TRBV27 and TRBJ2-2, with 7 bases matching TRBD2. CDR1 MNHEY and CDR2 SMNVEV come from the germline V gene (reference sequence). V shed 4 bases, J shed 5 bases, and the junction held 10 bases outside the gene matches. The CDR3 sequence is 16 residues long. The DNA for the CDR3 is TGTGCCAGCAGTTCCGGACTAGTAAGACAAACCGGGGAGCTGTTTTTT. Residues: CASSSGLVRQTGELFF.

This chain links TRBV2 with TRBJ2-7; 11 bases are shared with TRBD2. The germline V gene has CDR1 SNHLY and CDR2 FYNNEI. The CDR3 is 16 amino acids. V shed 6 bases, J shed 0 bases, and the junction held 7 bases outside the gene matches. CDR3 nucleotides: TGTGCCAGCAGGCAACCTAGCGGGAGGAGCTCCTACGAGCAGTACTTC. Its protein is CASRQPSGRSSYEQYF.

J is TRBJ2-7 and V is TRBV27, with TRBD1 as a possible D gene (6 bases). V was clipped by 2 bases and J by 2 bases, with 16 bases between them. CDR1 and CDR2 from the germline V gene are MNHEY and SMNVEV (reference sequence). CDR3 length: 16 amino acids. The CDR3, as DNA: TGTGCCAGCAGTTTAGGGGTCGACAGGTCAACCTACGAGCAGTACTTC. Amino acid sequence: CASSLGVDRSTYEQYF.

This chain uses TRBV6-1 with TRBJ2-7; the D is unclear. Germline V gene data show CDR1 as MNHNS and CDR2 as SASEGT. V was cut by 0 bases and J by 4 bases, with 10 bases left in between. This CDR3 comprises 14 residues. The DNA of the CDR3 is TGTGCCAGCAGTGAAGCGCTGGTTGAGTACGAGCAGTACTTC. Translated, it gives CASSEALVEYEQYF.

This sequence joins TRBV7-2 and TRBJ1-4; 10 positions agree with TRBD1. The CDR3 is 15 amino acids. The germline V gene encodes CDR1 SGHTA and CDR2 FQGNSA. Unmatched junction bases numbered 5, after V lost 3 bases and J lost 7 bases. The CDR3 DNA follows: TGTGCCAGCAGCTTCGACAGGGGGCAAAGTGAAAAACTGTTTTTT. Encoded protein: CASSFDRGQSEKLFF.